The T cell receptor beta chain under discussion was sequenced for a study of human T cells and chemical hapten exposure. TCRdb re-called the RACE reads through MiXCR, storing one row per CDR3 protein. This table holds tens of thousands of distinct CDR3 sequences, more than 9.5% found once. Regarding time point: patch test 2, 6 weeks after DPC sensitization. The treatment is: therapeutic diphenylcyclopropenone sensitization with weekly scalp DPC. Germline loops: CDR1 SEHNR, CDR2 FQNEAQ (reference sequence). V lost 6 bases to trimming and J lost 0 bases, with 16 bases between them. There are 16 residues in the CDR3. The sample holds a few counts of this clonotype.

The source is a man aged 40-55 years with alopecia areata. Some clones in this sample may be carry-over from other donors' samples. The chain employs TRBV7-9 and TRBJ2-3, with D perhaps matching TRBD1 (6 bases). The sequencing used whole blood, collected in connection with sensitization to the hapten diphenylcyclopropenone (DPC). DNA of the CDR3: TGTGCCAGCAGAGGACAGCCCCTCAGGAGCACAGATACGCAGTATTTT. This sequence encodes CASRGQPLRSTDTQYF. The whole variable domain, remainder taken from reference TRBV7-9 and TRBJ2-3, is DTGVSQNPRHKITKRGQNVTFRCDPISEHNRLYWYRQTLGQGPEFLTYFQNEAQLEKSRLLSDRFSAERPKGSFSTLEIQRTEQGDSAMYLCASRGQPLRSTDTQYFGPGTRLTVL.